This entry lists 18 T cell receptor beta chains sequenced from one sample in a study of Tregs in tolerant kidney transplant recipients. Method: immunoSEQ multiplex PCR; TCRdb's copy keeps in-frame clones and lacks some. This sample has under 300,000 clones, with around 82% found just once. The sequencing sample was made of CD4+ T cells from blood. The receptors come from a human donor in good health.

The chain is built from TRBV6-5 and TRBJ1-4; 7 nucleotides align to TRBD1. From germline, CDR1 is MNHEY and CDR2 SVGAGI. There are 14 residues in the CDR3. V dropped 8 bases and J dropped 5; count of bases not matched to a gene: 8. CDR3 residues: CASLRGQLNEKLFF. The CDR3 region has the DNA TGTGCCAGCCTAAGGGGACAGCTAAATGAAAAACTGTTTTTT.

The rearrangement links TRBV2 to TRBJ2-7, with TRBD2 matching over 7 bases. Trimming took 7 bases from V and 4 from J; bases not matched to a gene: 13. Germline V lookup: CDR1 SNHLY, CDR2 FYNNEI. The CDR3 length is 15 residues. In nucleotides, the CDR3 is TGTGCCAGCACCCCTCAAGCGGGAATCGTTTACGAGCAGTACTTC. The encoded protein is CASTPQAGIVYEQYF. Using reference TRBV2 and TRBJ2-7 for the parts outside the CDR3, the full variable domain is EPEVTQTPSHQVTQMGQEVILRCVPISNHLYFYWYRQILGQKVEFLVSFYNNEISEKSEIFDDQFSVERPDGSNFTLKIRSTKLEDSAMYFCASTPQAGIVYEQYFGPGTRLTVT.

The chain recombines TRBV6-4 with TRBJ2-1, with D hard to call. Looked up from germline, CDR1 is MRHNA and CDR2 is SNTAGT. Deletions cut 3 bases from V and 9 bases from J, with 15 bases between. CDR3 length equals 14 residues. This chain's CDR3 is CASSERPTVGEQFF. CDR3 bases: TGTGCCAGCAGTGAGAGACCCACCGTGGGTGAGCAGTTCTTC.

The chain has TRBV30 and TRBJ1-5, with D perhaps matching TRBD1 (6 bases). This CDR3 comprises 15 residues. Germline V gene sequence: CDR1 GTSNPN, CDR2 SVGIG (reference sequence). V lost 5 bases to trimming and J lost 1 base, with 15 bases between them. In DNA form, the CDR3 reads TGTGCCTGGGCGCTCCCGACAGGAAGCAATCAGCCCCAGCATTTT. Residues: CAWALPTGSNQPQHF.

The genes are TRBV5-4 and TRBJ1-2, with 7 bases fitting TRBD1. Germline CDR1 and CDR2: SGHNT and YYREEE (reference sequence). Losses at the gene ends were 4 bases for V and 2 bases for J; bases not matched to a gene: 5. The CDR3 loop spans 14 amino acids. The CDR3 spells CASSPGQQNYGYTF. The CDR3 coding sequence is TGTGCCAGCAGCCCGGGACAGCAAAACTATGGCTACACCTTC. The full variable domain, rest sourced from reference TRBV5-4 and TRBJ1-2, is ETGVTQSPTHLIKTRGQQVTLRCSSQSGHNTVSWYQQALGQGPQFIFQYYREEENGRGNFPPRFSGLQFPNYSSELNVNALELDDSALYLCASSPGQQNYGYTFGSGTRLTVV.

The chain links TRBV6-5 to TRBJ2-2; 9 nucleotides align to TRBD2. CDR3 size: 16 residues. The germline V gene has CDR1 MNHEY and CDR2 SVGAGI. V was pared by 2 bases and J by 5 bases, with 6 bases of the junction left unmatched. The CDR3 loop is CASSYAPLAGTGELFF. The CDR3 coding sequence is TGTGCCAGCAGTTACGCTCCTCTAGCGGGGACCGGGGAGCTGTTTTTT.

V usage is TRBV29-1 and J usage is TRBJ2-7, with a possible D match to TRBD2 (6 bases). The V gene lost 3 bases and the J gene lost 4 bases, with 13 bases spanning the gap. The CDR3 covers 13 residues. CDR1 is SQVTM, CDR2 ANQGSEA, per germline. The CDR3 region has the DNA TGCAGCGTTGATATCGGGAGTAAGTACGAGCAGTACTTC. Translation gives CSVDIGSKYEQYF.

This chain joins TRBV10-2 and TRBJ1-1, with TRBD1 matching over 9 bases. The CDR3 is made up of 13 amino acids. Losses at the gene ends were 6 bases for V and 5 bases for J; bases not matched to a gene: 4. Germline V gene lookup returns CDR1 WSHSY and CDR2 SAAADI. CDR3: CASSVTGGTEAFF. The CDR3 DNA sequence: TGCGCCAGCAGCGTGACAGGGGGTACTGAAGCTTTCTTT.

The rearrangement joins TRBV15 to TRBJ2-1; D ambiguous. In germline, CDR1 is LNHNV, CDR2 YYDKDF (reference sequence). CDR3 length: 14 residues. The V end was cut by 0 bases, the J end by 4 bases, with 7 bases between. The CDR3 region is CATSRDRAYNEQFF. For the CDR3, the DNA is TGTGCCACCAGCAGAGATAGGGCATACAATGAGCAGTTCTTC.

This chain connects TRBV9 to TRBJ2-2, with a possible D match to TRBD1 (5 bases). The ends were cut back, 5 bases at V and 4 bases at J, with 12 bases in the middle. CDR3 size: 14 residues. Germline V gene sequence: CDR1 SGDLS, CDR2 YYNGEE. In nucleotides, the CDR3 is TGTGCCAGCAGTCCAGGGCTGGGCACCGGGGAGCTGTTTTTT. This sequence encodes CASSPGLGTGELFF.

The rearrangement links TRBV28 to TRBJ1-6, with D perhaps matching TRBD1 (5 bases). Germline CDR1 reads MDHEN; CDR2 reads SYDVKM. The CDR3 sequence is 15 residues long. V lost 6 bases and J lost 6, with 15 bases in between. DNA of the CDR3: TGTGCCAGCAGGGGCAGGGCAGACTTTAATTCACCCCTCCACTTT. This encodes CASRGRADFNSPLHF.

The CDR3 reads CASPRVAGSTGELFF. CDR3 coding DNA: TGTGCCAGCCCTCGGGTAGCGGGATCAACCGGGGAGCTGTTTTTT. V usage is TRBV18 and J usage is TRBJ2-2, with 8 nucleotides matching TRBD2. This CDR3 contains 15 residues. Germline CDR1 KGHSH, CDR2 LQKENI. The V and J ends lost 8 bases and 5 bases, in that order; junction bases with no gene match: 10.

The V and J genes are TRBV7-3 and TRBJ2-2; perhaps TRBD1 as D (6 bases). The CDR3 sequence is 16 residues long. V shed 1 base and J shed 4 bases, with 13 bases lying between them. CDR1 SGHTA and CDR2 FQGTGA come from the germline V gene. CDR3 in DNA: TGTGCCAGCAGCTTAAAGGGGGACCGCCCCACCGGGGAGCTGTTTTTT. This gives the protein CASSLKGDRPTGELFF.

The V call is TRBV2, the J call TRBJ1-5; TRBD1 agrees at 7 bases. The CDR3 is 15 amino acids. J gave up 2 bases and V 5 bases, and 6 bases lay outside the gene matches. The germline gives CDR1 SNHLY, CDR2 FYNNEI. The CDR3 loop reads CASSNEGAGNQPQHF. DNA for the CDR3: TGTGCCAGCAGTAACGAGGGGGCCGGCAATCAGCCCCAGCATTTT.

The chain couples TRBV15 to TRBJ1-5; TRBD1 aligns across 7 bases. CDR1 LNHNV and CDR2 YYDKDF come from the germline V gene (reference sequence). V lost 3 bases to trimming and J lost 7 bases; unmatched junction nucleotides: 9. CDR3 length: 15 amino acids. The CDR3 sequence is CATSRATGSGQPQHF. The CDR3 DNA reads as TGTGCCACCAGCAGGGCGACAGGGAGCGGACAGCCCCAGCATTTT.

V gene TRBV7-9 combines with J gene TRBJ2-3, with D possibly TRBD2 on 6 matching bases. Trimming cost V 10 bases and J 2 bases, with 13 bases left between them. CDR1 SEHNR and CDR2 FQNEAQ come from the germline V gene (reference sequence). This CDR3 is built from 13 residues. CDR3 region: CATSAGPTDTQYF. The CDR3 DNA is TGTGCCACCTCAGCGGGCCCCACAGATACGCAGTATTTT.

Here the CDR3 reads CASSSGRAGELFF. The CDR3 nucleotides read TGCGCCAGCAGCAGCGGGAGGGCCGGGGAGCTGTTTTTT. V usage is TRBV5-1 and J usage is TRBJ2-2; TRBD2 matches at 10 bases. Germline CDR1 is SGHRS and CDR2 is YFSETQ. The CDR3 totals 13 residues. The J segment lost 6 bases and the V segment lost 4 bases, leaving 0 bases of the junction unmatched.

The V gene is TRBV11-2, the J gene TRBJ2-3; 9 nucleotides match TRBD1. The CDR3 is 15 amino acids. With 5 bases clipped from V and 5 bases from J, the junction kept 8 bases outside the gene matches. CDR1 is SGHAT, CDR2 FQNNGV, per germline. The CDR3 loop reads CASSMRQGVVDTQYF. CDR3 nucleotides: TGTGCCAGCAGCATGAGACAGGGGGTCGTAGATACGCAGTATTTT.